Below, 14 T cell receptor beta chains from the same sample are listed, as sequenced in a study of T-cell memory formation after mild COVID-19. TCRdb ran MiXCR on the 5' RACE reads and lists one entry per CDR3 protein. The repertoire holds about 130,000 distinct CDR3 sequences, with about 6.5% as singletons. The sample consisted of PBMCs or a T cell subset sorted from them (not recorded which). Receptors were obtained from an adult woman who had mild COVID-19 (a few samples of this study predate the infection). Cell type and time point are not known.

This clonotype was detected only a few times. The rearrangement joins TRBV20-1 to TRBJ1-1; D perhaps matches TRBD1 (5 bases). With 1 base removed from V and 1 base from J, the gap between germline ends came to 16 bases. Germline V gene data show CDR1 as DFQATT and CDR2 as SNEGSKA (reference sequence). This CDR3 spans 16 amino acids. This chain's CDR3 is CSARVLTGRRNTEAFF. The CDR3 nucleotides are TGCAGTGCTAGAGTCCTTACGGGACGGCGGAACACTGAAGCTTTCTTT.

This clonotype was observed a handful of times. V is TRBV24-1 and J is TRBJ2-5; 8 bases line up with TRBD2. The ends lost 8 bases at V and 5 bases at J; junction bases unmatched: 6. Per the germline V gene, CDR1 is KGHDR and CDR2 is SFDVKD. This CDR3 contains 13 residues. The CDR3 region is CATNTGGQETQYF. The CDR3 DNA reads TGTGCCACCAATACGGGAGGGCAGGAGACCCAGTACTTC.

This clonotype was recorded many times. The chain combines TRBV7-9 with TRBJ2-5; 13 bases are shared with TRBD2. The V gene's germline CDR1 is SEHNR and CDR2 FQNEAQ (reference sequence). The CDR3 contains 16 residues. V lost 5 bases to trimming and J lost 1 base; unmatched junction nucleotides: 4. CDR3 sequence: CASSPGLAGVQETQYF. In DNA form, the CDR3 reads TGTGCCAGCAGCCCAGGACTAGCGGGGGTCCAAGAGACCCAGTACTTC.

The table lists this clonotype with many counts. This sequence joins TRBV7-2 and TRBJ2-2; weak D call: TRBD2 (5 bases). Trimming left V 6 bases short and J 3 bases short, with 8 bases between. The CDR3 extends over 13 amino acids. CDR1 is SGHTA and CDR2 is FQGNSA in the germline V gene. Here the CDR3 DNA reads TGTGCCAGCAGAAAGGGAGACACCGGGGAGCTGTTTTTT. Translation gives CASRKGDTGELFF.

This clonotype has ten or more counts. The rearrangement joins TRBV6-6 to TRBJ2-2; either TRBD1 or TRBD2 may supply D (6 bases each). Between the trimmed V and J ends, which lost 8 bases and 4 bases, there was a span of 20 bases. CDR1 is MNHNY, CDR2 SVGAGI, per germline (reference sequence). CDR3 length equals 16 residues. CDR3 sequence reads: CASLLWGARGTGELFF. The CDR3 coding sequence is TGTGCCAGCCTACTATGGGGGGCGCGAGGCACCGGGGAGCTGTTTTTT.

This clonotype was observed at least ten times. The V call is TRBV7-6, the J call TRBJ2-1, with 7 bases that match TRBD1. CDR1 is SGHVS, CDR2 FNYEAQ, per germline. The CDR3 extends over 15 amino acids. The junction had 8 bases not matched to a gene; V was cut back by 4 bases and J by 5 bases. CDR3 sequence reads: CASSWTTGIDNEQFF. The DNA of the CDR3 is TGTGCCAGCAGCTGGACGACAGGGATCGACAATGAGCAGTTCTTC. The whole variable domain, remainder taken from reference TRBV7-6 and TRBJ2-1, is GAGVSQSPRYKVTKRGQDVALRCDPISGHVSLYWYRQALGQGPEFLTYFNYEAQQDKSGLPNDRFSAERPEGSISTLTIQRTEQRDSAMYRCASSWTTGIDNEQFFGPGTRLTVL.

V and J are TRBV5-1 and TRBJ2-7; TRBD1 agrees at 8 bases. The CDR3 is made up of 16 amino acids. With 0 bases clipped from V and 3 bases from J, the junction kept 8 bases outside the gene matches. Germline CDR1 is SGHRS and CDR2 is YFSETQ. CDR3 nucleotide sequence: TGCGCCAGCAGCTTGGAGCAGGGGGCGGAGGTCTACGAGCAGTACTTC. Protein: CASSLEQGAEVYEQYF.

The genes are TRBV5-1 and TRBJ2-7; 9 bases align to TRBD2. This CDR3 comprises 15 residues. V shed 0 bases, J shed 3 bases, and the junction held 4 bases outside the gene matches. Germline-derived CDR1 and CDR2 are SGHRS and YFSETQ. Here the CDR3 reads CASSLAVAGDYEQYF. The CDR3 region has the DNA TGCGCCAGCAGCTTGGCAGTAGCGGGGGACTACGAGCAGTACTTC.

This chain connects TRBV12-3 or TRBV12-4 to TRBJ1-5; D not resolved. V gave up 5 bases and J gave up 4 bases, with 9 bases separating them. The CDR3 spans 13 residues. This chain's CDR3 is CASSRQENQPQHF. CDR3 nucleotides: TGTGCCAGCAGTCGCCAGGAGAATCAGCCCCAGCATTTT.

This clonotype was found many times. The CDR3 sequence is CAIMTAEGSGTGELFF. The CDR3, as DNA: TGTGCCATCATGACGGCGGAGGGTTCGGGCACCGGGGAGCTGTTTTTT. The rearrangement uses TRBV24-1 and TRBJ2-2; a possible D gene is TRBD2 (6 bases). Germline CDR1 reads KGHDR; CDR2 reads SFDVKD. V was pared by 11 bases and J by 4 bases, with 22 bases between. The CDR3 is made up of 16 amino acids.

This clonotype has a handful of counts. V is TRBV12-3 or TRBV12-4 and J is TRBJ2-7, with D perhaps given as TRBD1 or TRBD2 (5 bases each). V lost 2 bases, J lost 0 bases, and 17 bases lay in between. The CDR3 runs to 17 residues. The CDR3 DNA is TGTGCCAGCAGTTTATCCCTGGGACCTTACGGCTCCTACGAGCAGTACTTC. This codes for CASSLSLGPYGSYEQYF.

This clonotype occurred a few times. V gene TRBV5-1 combines with J gene TRBJ1-1; D gene unclear. Germline V gene sequence: CDR1 SGHRS, CDR2 YFSETQ. Trimming pared 0 bases from V and 4 bases from J, leaving 10 bases between. The CDR3 is 14 amino acids. CDR3 protein: CASSLVTGITEAFF. CDR3 bases: TGCGCCAGCAGCTTGGTTACGGGAATCACTGAAGCTTTCTTT.

There are many counts of this clonotype. V is TRBV11-2 and J is TRBJ2-5; D gene ambiguous. The CDR3 has 15 residues. Germline loops: CDR1 SGHAT, CDR2 FQNNGV. V dropped 2 bases and J dropped 5 bases, with 15 bases sitting between them. The CDR3 loop is CASSLFKPPGETQYF. CDR3 bases: TGTGCCAGCAGCTTATTCAAACCTCCCGGGGAGACCCAGTACTTC.

This clonotype has a handful of counts. V and J are TRBV10-3 and TRBJ1-3; D unclear. Germline loops: CDR1 ENHRY, CDR2 SYGVKD. V shed 4 bases and J shed 0 bases, with 4 bases lying between them. The CDR3 runs to 13 residues. CDR3 loop: CAISVGSGNTIYF. CDR3 nucleotide sequence: TGTGCCATCAGTGTGGGCTCTGGAAACACCATATATTTT.